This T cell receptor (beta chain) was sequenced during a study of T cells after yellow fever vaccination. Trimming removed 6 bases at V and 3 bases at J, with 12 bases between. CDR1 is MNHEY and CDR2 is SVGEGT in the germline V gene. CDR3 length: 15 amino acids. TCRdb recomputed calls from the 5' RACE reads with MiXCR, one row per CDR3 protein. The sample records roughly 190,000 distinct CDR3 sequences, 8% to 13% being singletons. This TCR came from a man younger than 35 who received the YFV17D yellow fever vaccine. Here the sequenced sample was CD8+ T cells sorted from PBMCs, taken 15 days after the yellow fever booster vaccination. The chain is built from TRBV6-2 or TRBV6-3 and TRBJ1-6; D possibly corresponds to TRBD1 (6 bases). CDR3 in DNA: TGTGCCAGCAGCCCAGGGGCTGACTATAATTCACCCCTCCACTTT. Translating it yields CASSPGADYNSPLHF.